This T cell receptor beta chain is drawn from a study of CD8 T cells in Susac syndrome (dated by TCRdb to between 2018 and 2021). For context, the study as a whole: The study used repertoire sequencing to test whether antigen drove CD8+ T cell activation and differentiation in Susac syndrome. The study compared CD8+ T cell repertoire clonality among roughly eleven healthy donors, around 14 Susac syndrome patients and roughly 16 multiple sclerosis patients. The paper's findings and limits, for the study overall: The number of individuals in the TCR sequencing and HLA analysis was acknowledged as relatively small.

RNA was extracted with the RNeasy kit and roughly 0.5 to 1 ug was reverse transcribed using random hexamers. TCR beta CDR3 regions were amplified with the immunoSEQ multiplex PCR assay covering 54 Vbeta and 13 Jbeta segments. PCR amplification bias was corrected by using a synthetic template baseline for primer optimization and computational correction. Per the original workflow: Reads were annotated to V, D and J genes according to IMGT and were analyzed with immunoSEQ Analyzer, with only productive sequences retained. To calculate clonality, Shannon entropy was normalized by log2 of the number of productive unique sequences and then subtracted from one. Public and private clones were assessed among the 100 most prevalent clones of each patient and control. A clone was defined as Susac-specific if it was absent from the healthy and MS cohorts, from about 1,100 published viral clones and from other ImmuneACCESS disease sequences. TCRdb passed the public sequencing reads through fastp at Q25 and MiXCR, retaining productive beta sequences. Rows with one shared CDR3 protein collapse into an entry with the most common genes and DNA. In this record, the V and J calls reflect TCRdb's handling and not the investigators' own analysis. For this sample the table gives about 80,000 distinct CDR3 sequences, of which around 94% were detected only once. The top ten clonotypes cover 0.26% of the sample.

In regard to this clonotype: Its antigen specificity is not known. No base qualities exist here, and no much larger clone lies one base off it.

The CDR3 runs 13 residues from the cysteine to the phenylalanine. Only the CDR3 portion is preserved as DNA: 39 bases, with reading frame beginning at the first base. The V end loses 3 bases and the J end loses 7 bases, and a stretch of 11 bases separates them. In the germline V gene, CDR1 corresponds to SGDLS and CDR2 to YYNGEE. High-throughput TCR beta sequencing profiled peripheral blood CD8+ and CD4+ T cells from healthy donors, Susac syndrome patients and multiple sclerosis patients. Healthy donors were age- and sex-matched controls. CD8+ TEMRA cells were enriched by FACS, while bulk CD8+ and CD4+ T cells were purified by magnetic negative isolation. Blood was drawn into EDTA tubes, processed within 24 hours, and PBMCs were isolated by density gradient centrifugation. PBMCs intended for TCR sequencing were cryopreserved in liquid nitrogen and were subsequently thawed in a 37 degrees C water bath. Purity of sorted or isolated CD4+, CD8+ and CD8+ TEMRA cells was at least 90%.

This clonotype was obtained from a human donor in good health. Sequences were obtained from CD8+ T cells from PBMCs. The chain joins TRBV9 to TRBJ2-1, with the D gene too uncertain to name. The CDR3 region has the sequence CASSGAAPNEQFF. Read as DNA, the sequence is TGTGCCAGCAGCGGGGCAGCGCCAAATGAGCAGTTCTTC.